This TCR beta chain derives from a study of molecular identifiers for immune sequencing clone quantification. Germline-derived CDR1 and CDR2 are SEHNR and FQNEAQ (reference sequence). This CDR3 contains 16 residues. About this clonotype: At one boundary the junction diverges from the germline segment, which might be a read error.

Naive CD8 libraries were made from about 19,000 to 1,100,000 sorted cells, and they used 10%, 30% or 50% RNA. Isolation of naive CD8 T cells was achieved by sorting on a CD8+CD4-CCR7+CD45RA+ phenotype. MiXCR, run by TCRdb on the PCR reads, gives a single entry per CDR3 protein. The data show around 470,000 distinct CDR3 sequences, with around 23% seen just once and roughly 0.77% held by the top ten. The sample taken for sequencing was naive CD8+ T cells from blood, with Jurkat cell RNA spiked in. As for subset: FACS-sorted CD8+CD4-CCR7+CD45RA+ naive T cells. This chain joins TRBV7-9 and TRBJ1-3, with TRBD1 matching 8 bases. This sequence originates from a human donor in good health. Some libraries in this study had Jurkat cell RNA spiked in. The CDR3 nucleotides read TGTGCCAGCAGGTCTCGACAGGGGATCGGTGGAAACACCGTATATTTT. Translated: CASRSRQGIGGNTVYF.